A selection of T cell receptor beta chains follows, all from one sample in a study of beta chain features in type 1 diabetes. Using immunoSEQ multiplex PCR, the repertoire was profiled, and TCRdb retains in-frame clones only, with some absent. The data contain some 900,000 clones, roughly 15% of them seen just once; the ten biggest clones take up about 0.025%. Material for sequencing was naive CD4+ T cells from blood. These receptors originate from a woman under 30 in good health. The CDR3 runs from the conserved cysteine through the conserved F or W. A D gene is named only where the DNA matches it firmly. A clone size is listed for some rows: how often the clone was seen (once, few, many), or a class if it is expanded.

clone size	V gene	D gene	J gene	CDR3 DNA	CDR3 protein
few	TRBV7-2	-	TRBJ2-5	TGTGCCAGCAGCTTGGGGCTGCAAGAGACCCAGTACTTC	CASSLGLQETQYF
few	TRBV28	TRBD1	TRBJ1-1	TGTGCCAGCAGCCTCGGACAGGTAGACACTGAAGCTTTCTTT	CASSLGQVDTEAFF
-	TRBV5-1	TRBD2	TRBJ2-3	TGCGCCAGCAGCTTGGCGGGAGGTGGCACAGATACGCAGTATTTT	CASSLAGGGTDTQYF
few	TRBV5-6	-	TRBJ2-1	TGTGCCAGCAGCTTGACGGGAGCCTACAATGAGCAGTTCTTC	CASSLTGAYNEQFF
few	TRBV6-1	TRBD2	TRBJ2-7	TGTGCCAGCAGTGGTCTACTACATAGCGGGTACTCCTACGAGCAGTACTTC	CASSGLLHSGYSYEQYF
few	TRBV15	TRBD2	TRBJ2-1	TGTGCCACCAGCAGGACCCTAGCGGGAAATCATGAGCAGTTCTTC	CATSRTLAGNHEQFF
-	TRBV5-4	TRBD2	TRBJ2-3	TGTGCCAGCAGCTTGAGACTAGCGGGGTACACAGATACGCAGTATTTT	CASSLRLAGYTDTQYF
few	TRBV27	TRBD2	TRBJ2-1	TGTGCCAGCAGAGGGACTAGCGGGCCATCCTACAATGAGCAGTTCTTC	CASRGTSGPSYNEQFF
-	TRBV18	-	TRBJ2-2	TGTGCCAGCTCACCGGAAAGGACCGGGGAGCTGTTTTTT	CASSPERTGELFF
few	TRBV11-2	-	TRBJ2-5	TGTGGGACCTCAGGGACGGGAGAGACCCAGTACTTC	CGTSGTGETQYF
-	TRBV9	-	TRBJ2-2	TGTGCCAGCAGCGTAAGCAGTAACACCGGGGAGCTGTTTTTT	CASSVSSNTGELFF
few	TRBV20-1	-	TRBJ2-5	TGCAGTGCGCTGCCAAAAGAGACCCAGTACTTC	CSALPKETQYF
-	TRBV5-6	-	TRBJ1-2	TGTGCCAGCAGTAAACGATATGGCTACACCTTC	CASSKRYGYTF
-	TRBV25-1	-	TRBJ1-2	TGTGCCAGCAGTGAATTAGGGGTCAGCGATGGCTACACCTTC	CASSELGVSDGYTF
few	TRBV7-9	TRBD1	TRBJ2-3	TGTGCCAGCAGCAGCCCGGGACAGATAAACACAGATACGCAGTATTTT	CASSSPGQINTDTQYF
-	TRBV7-2	TRBD2	TRBJ2-3	TGTGCCAGCAGCTTAGGGACTAGCGGGAGTCTAGATACGCAGTATTTT	CASSLGTSGSLDTQYF
-	TRBV11-2	-	TRBJ2-7	TGTGCCAGCAGCTCTCGACAGTCCTACGAGCAGTACTTC	CASSSRQSYEQYF
few	TRBV4-2	TRBD1	TRBJ2-5	TGTGCCAGCAGCCAAGCGACAGGGGGATGGGGAGAGACCCAGTACTTC	CASSQATGGWGETQYF
-	TRBV6-7	TRBD2	TRBJ2-7	TGTGCCAGCAGTTACTCGACTAGCAGCTACGAGCAGTACTTC	CASSYSTSSYEQYF
-	TRBV27	-	TRBJ1-4	TGTGCCTCAAAACGTCGCGACAGCGCACTTGCAACAACTAATGAAAAACTGTTTTTT	CASKRRDSALATTNEKLFF
few	TRBV5-1	-	TRBJ2-2	TGCGCCAGCAGCGTTGACAGACCGTCTTCACTGAACACCGGGGAGCTGTTTTTT	CASSVDRPSSLNTGELFF
-	TRBV9	TRBD2	TRBJ2-7	TGTGCCAGCAGCGTAAGTGACTCTAGCGGGGTCTACGAGCAGTACTTC	CASSVSDSSGVYEQYF
few	TRBV5-4	TRBD1	TRBJ2-3	TGTGCCAGCAGTGGGGGACAGGGCACAACCACAGATACGCAGTATTTT	CASSGGQGTTTDTQYF
few	TRBV29-1	TRBD2	TRBJ2-5	TGCAGCGTCAGCTTAGCGGGAGAGAGAGAGACCCAGTACTTC	CSVSLAGERETQYF
-	TRBV6-5	-	TRBJ1-5	TGTGCCAGCAGCCGACAGTCAACTTGGCCCCAGCATTTT	CASSRQSTWPQHF
-	TRBV10-3	TRBD1	TRBJ1-5	TGTGCCATCAGTGAGTCCCCGACAGGGTTAAATCAGCCCCAGCATTTT	CAISESPTGLNQPQHF
-	TRBV5-1	-	TRBJ2-3	TGCGCCAGCAGCTTGGCACAGGAGACAGATACGCAGTATTTT	CASSLAQETDTQYF
-	TRBV5-1	-	TRBJ2-3	TGCGCCAGCAGCTTGGTTCAGCCAGCCACAGATACGCAGTATTTT	CASSLVQPATDTQYF
-	TRBV7-8	TRBD2	TRBJ2-2	TGTGCCAGCAGCTTACCCCAACTAGCGGGAGTTCACGGGGAGCTGTTTTTT	CASSLPQLAGVHGELFF
-	TRBV5-5	-	TRBJ2-7	TGTGCCAGCAGCTTGGCAGGGCTGAGGGACGAGCAGTACTTC	CASSLAGLRDEQYF
few	TRBV7-3	TRBD1	TRBJ1-1	TGTGCCAGCAGCTCAGGGGGGAACACTGAAGCTTTCTTT	CASSSGGNTEAFF
-	TRBV9	TRBD2	TRBJ2-3	TGTGCCAGCACCAAAAGCGTCTCCCGACTAGCGGGAGCAGATACGCAGTATTTT	CASTKSVSRLAGADTQYF